This entry features one T cell receptor beta chain sequence. This specimen comes from a study of T cell changes during pregnancy in multiple sclerosis. Data came from immunoSEQ multiplex PCR; TCRdb stores just in-frame clones and leaves some out. The sample has approximately 60,000 clones, about nine tenths seen once. The CDR3 consists of 15 residues. The trim removed 4 bases at V and 1 base at J, leaving 7 bases unmatched. From germline, CDR1 is SGHRS and CDR2 YFSETQ. This clonotype was sampled from a female donor in good health, enrolled as a control in a pregnancy study. The gene calls are TRBV5-1 and TRBJ1-1, with 7 bases aligning to TRBD1. The specimen was peripheral blood, collected in the third trimester of pregnancy. CDR3 coding DNA: TGCGCCAGCAGCCCAGCCGGGACAGCGAACACTGAAGCTTTCTTT. This translates into CASSPAGTANTEAFF.